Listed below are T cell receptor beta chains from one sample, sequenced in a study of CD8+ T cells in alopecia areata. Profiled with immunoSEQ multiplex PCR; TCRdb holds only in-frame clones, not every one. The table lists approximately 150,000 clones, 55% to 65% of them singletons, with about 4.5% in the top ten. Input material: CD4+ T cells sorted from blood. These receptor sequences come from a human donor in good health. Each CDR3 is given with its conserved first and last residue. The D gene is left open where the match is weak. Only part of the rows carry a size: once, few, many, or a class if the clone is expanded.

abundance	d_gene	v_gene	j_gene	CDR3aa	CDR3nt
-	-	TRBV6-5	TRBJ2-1	CASSELVSRDEQFF	TGTGCCAGCAGTGAACTAGTATCTCGAGATGAGCAGTTCTTC
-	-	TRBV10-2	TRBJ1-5	CASSTSGRDQHF	-
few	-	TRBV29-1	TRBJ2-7	CSVDLGLSYEQYF	TGCAGCGTTGATCTCGGACTATCCTACGAGCAGTACTTC
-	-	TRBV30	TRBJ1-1	CAWREFPGTSDTEAFF	TGTGCCTGGAGGGAATTTCCCGGGACAAGCGACACTGAAGCTTTCTTT
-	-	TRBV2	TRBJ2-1	CASTGTALGEQFF	TGTGCCAGCACGGGGACTGCACTCGGCGAGCAGTTCTTC
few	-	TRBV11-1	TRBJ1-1	CATSQALGAFF	TGTGCCACCAGCCAGGCGTTGGGGGCTTTCTTT
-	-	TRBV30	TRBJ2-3	CAWSIGGTQYF	TGTGCCTGGAGTATCGGGGGTACGCAGTATTTT
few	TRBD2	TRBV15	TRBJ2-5	CATSQQLAGGPGQETQYF	TGTGCCACCAGCCAACAGCTAGCGGGAGGGCCTGGGCAAGAGACCCAGTACTTC
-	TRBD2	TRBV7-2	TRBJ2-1	CASSLVRLAASYNEQFF	TGTGCCAGCAGCTTAGTACGCCTAGCGGCCTCCTACAATGAGCAGTTCTTC
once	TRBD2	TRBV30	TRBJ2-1	CAWSTGLAGVREQFF	TGTGCCTGGAGTACTGGACTAGCGGGAGTACGTGAGCAGTTCTTC
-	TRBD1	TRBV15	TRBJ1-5	CATSEGQQPQHF	TGTGCCACCAGCGAGGGACAGCAGCCCCAGCATTTT
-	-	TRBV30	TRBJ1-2	CAWRTAEGTGYTF	TGTGCCTGGAGGACAGCAGAGGGTACTGGCTACACCTTC
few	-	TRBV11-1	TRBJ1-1	CASSKYNREAFF	TGTGCCAGCTCAAAGTACAACAGGGAAGCTTTCTTT
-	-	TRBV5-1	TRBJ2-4	CASSLGDAKNIQYF	TGCGCCAGCAGCTTGGGCGACGCCAAAAACATTCAGTACTTC
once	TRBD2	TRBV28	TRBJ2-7	CASRASGSYEQYF	TGTGCCAGCAGAGCTAGCGGGAGCTACGAGCAGTACTTC
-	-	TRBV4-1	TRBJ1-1	CASSQDRRIKGTEAFF	TGCGCCAGCAGCCAAGATCGTCGCATCAAGGGGACTGAAGCTTTCTTT
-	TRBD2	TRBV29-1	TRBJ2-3	CSVEGTSGVRDTQYF	TGCAGCGTTGAGGGGACTAGCGGGGTTCGAGATACGCAGTATTTT
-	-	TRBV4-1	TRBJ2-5	CASSPGSQETQYF	TGCGCCAGCAGCCCCGGGAGCCAAGAGACCCAGTACTTC
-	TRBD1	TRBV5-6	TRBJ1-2	CASSWHTGTGYGYTF	TGTGCCAGCAGCTGGCACACCGGGACAGGTTATGGCTACACCTTC
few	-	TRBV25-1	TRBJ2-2	CASRYGMNTGELFF	TGTGCCAGCAGATACGGGATGAACACCGGGGAGCTGTTTTTT
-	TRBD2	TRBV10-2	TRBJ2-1	CASKIPSGSYNEQFF	TGCGCCAGCAAAATCCCTAGCGGGAGCTACAATGAGCAGTTCTTC